This passage covers 14 T cell receptor beta chains from one sample sequenced in a study of OX40 agonist ivuxolimab in advanced cancers. Here immunoSEQ multiplex PCR was the method, and the copy in TCRdb shows in-frame clones only, minus some. This sample has around 100,000 clones, with roughly 90% found just once. The sequences come from CD4+ or CD8+ T cells sorted from blood, collected in a trial of the OX40 agonist ivuxolimab. The receptors here all came from an adult with an advanced solid tumor such as melanoma, head and neck, liver or kidney cancer.

CDR3 coding DNA: TGCGCCAGCAGCTGGGCGGGGAATGAAAAACTGTTTTTT. Translating gives CASSWAGNEKLFF. The genes are TRBV5-1 and TRBJ1-4; D ambiguous. Germline V gene sequence: CDR1 SGHRS, CDR2 YFSETQ. CDR3 size: 13 residues. Trimming removed 3 bases at V and 5 bases at J, with 8 bases between.

This rearrangement joins TRBV6-1 to TRBJ2-7; no reliable D call. Germline CDR1 is MNHNS and CDR2 is SASEGT. The CDR3 length is 11 residues. The V gene lost 6 bases and the J gene lost 3 bases, with 6 bases spanning the gap. The CDR3 region has the DNA TGTGCCAGCAGCACATTCTACGAGCAGTACTTC. This translates into CASSTFYEQYF.

This chain joins TRBV5-1 and TRBJ2-1; a possible D gene is TRBD2 (6 bases). Germline CDR1 SGHRS, CDR2 YFSETQ. CDR3 length: 16 amino acids. V gave up 0 bases and J gave up 3 bases, with 13 bases separating them. The CDR3 DNA reads TGCGCCAGCAGCTTGGATATCGGGAGAATCTACAATGAGCAGTTCTTC. It translates to CASSLDIGRIYNEQFF. Based on the CDR3 plus reference TRBV5-1 and TRBJ2-1, the full variable domain is KAGVTQTPRYLIKTRGQQVTLSCSPISGHRSVSWYQQTPGQGLQFLFEYFSETQRNKGNFPGRFSGRQFSNSRSEMNVSTLELGDSALYLCASSLDIGRIYNEQFFGPGTRLTVL.

The chain recombines TRBV2 with TRBJ2-3, with D possibly TRBD2 on 6 matching bases. Trimming cost V 3 bases and J 1 base, with 8 bases left between them. Germline-derived CDR1 and CDR2 are SNHLY and FYNNEI. The CDR3 has 14 amino acids. For the CDR3, the DNA is TGTGCCAGCAGTGAGGGACTTCGCACAGATACGCAGTATTTT. This encodes CASSEGLRTDTQYF.

The gene calls are TRBV5-4 and TRBJ2-5, with D uncertain. This CDR3 is built from 15 residues. The germline V gene has CDR1 SGHNT and CDR2 YYREEE (reference sequence). Between the trimmed V and J ends, which lost 0 bases and 0 bases, there was a span of 9 bases. This CDR3 reads CASSLVSANQETQYF. The CDR3 region has the DNA TGTGCCAGCAGCTTGGTTTCGGCCAACCAAGAGACCCAGTACTTC.

The gene calls are TRBV27 and TRBJ2-1; D possibly matches TRBD1 or TRBD2 (5 bases each). This CDR3 comprises 14 residues. Germline V lookup: CDR1 MNHEY, CDR2 SMNVEV (reference sequence). Trimming pared 3 bases from V and 6 bases from J, leaving 12 bases between. CDR3 residues: CASSFRGFGNEQFF. Here the CDR3 DNA reads TGTGCCAGCAGTTTTCGGGGCTTCGGCAATGAGCAGTTCTTC.

The chain combines TRBV27 with TRBJ2-1; D ambiguous. V lost 3 bases and J lost 5, with 11 bases in between. The CDR3 length is 14 residues. Germline V gene data show CDR1 as MNHEY and CDR2 as SMNVEV (reference sequence). The DNA for the CDR3 is TGTGCCAGCAGTTTTAACGGTAGAAACAATGAGCAGTTCTTC. It translates to CASSFNGRNNEQFF.

The gene calls are TRBV5-1 and TRBJ1-1, with D possibly matching TRBD1 (6 bases). Per the germline V gene, CDR1 is SGHRS and CDR2 is YFSETQ. The CDR3 runs 14 residues. V lost 5 bases to trimming and J lost 1 base, with 12 bases between them. Written as DNA, the CDR3 is TGCGCCAGCAGATCCGGGACACCGAACACTGAAGCTTTCTTT. Its translation: CASRSGTPNTEAFF.

The chain is built from TRBV7-6 and TRBJ2-5, with 11 bases lining up with TRBD1. Germline V gene sequence: CDR1 SGHVS, CDR2 FNYEAQ. The length of the CDR3 is 19 residues. V gave up 5 bases and J gave up 2 bases; unmatched junction bases: 16. This chain's CDR3 is CASSPRGQGAAGDQETQYF. Here the CDR3 DNA reads TGTGCCAGCAGCCCACGAGGACAGGGGGCGGCTGGGGATCAAGAGACCCAGTACTTC.

The chain is built from TRBV6-6 and TRBJ1-5; no reliable D call. CDR3 length: 12 amino acids. V lost 5 bases to trimming and J lost 6 bases, with 8 bases between them. Per germline, CDR1 MNHNY and CDR2 SVGAGI (reference sequence). CDR3 region: CASSPPSQPQHF. Here the CDR3 DNA reads TGTGCCAGCAGTCCGCCTAGTCAGCCCCAGCATTTT.

This chain joins TRBV5-1 and TRBJ2-1; D remains unclear. CDR1 and CDR2 (germline): SGHRS, YFSETQ. The CDR3 has 15 amino acids. V shed 5 bases and J shed 1 base, with 13 bases lying between them. The CDR3 DNA is TGCGCCAGCAGGCTCGTCTCACTATCCTACAATGAGCAGTTCTTC. Its protein is CASRLVSLSYNEQFF.

The chain combines TRBV6-6 with TRBJ1-1; the match to TRBD1 covers 8 bases. V was pared by 0 bases and J by 7 bases, with 10 bases of the junction left unmatched. CDR3 size: 16 residues. Germline values: CDR1 MNHNY, CDR2 SVGAGI (reference sequence). This CDR3 reads CASSYSRLQGGVEAFF. The CDR3 DNA follows: TGTGCCAGCAGTTACTCCCGGTTACAGGGGGGGGTTGAAGCTTTCTTT.

This chain connects TRBV19 to TRBJ2-7, with 10 nucleotides matching TRBD2. Germline V lookup: CDR1 LNHDA, CDR2 SQIVND (reference sequence). With V trimmed by 5 bases and J by 0 bases, 10 bases remained unmatched. This CDR3 has 17 residues. Here the CDR3 DNA reads TGTGCCAGTAGTCGCCCGACTCTAGCGGGGGCCTCCTACGAGCAGTACTTC. It translates to CASSRPTLAGASYEQYF.

CDR3 DNA sequence: TGTGCCAGCTCGATGTGGGACAGTCGCTACGAGCAGTACTTC. It codes for CASSMWDSRYEQYF. V is TRBV19 and J is TRBJ2-7; 7 bases line up with TRBD1. Germline loops: CDR1 LNHDA, CDR2 SQIVND (reference sequence). The junction had 11 bases not matched to a gene; V was cut back by 9 bases and J by 3 bases. CDR3 length equals 14 residues.